This passage covers 3 T cell receptor beta chains from one sample sequenced in a study of radiotherapy plus CTLA-4 blockade in lung cancer. Clones were read by immunoSEQ multiplex PCR, and TCRdb kept only the in-frame ones, dropping some. The table records 30,000 to 35,000 clones, roughly 70% of them present only once. The specimen comprised peripheral blood, sampled from a patient treated with radiotherapy plus ipilimumab. These receptors all stem from a human donor with non-small cell lung cancer who had stable disease on radiotherapy plus ipilimumab.

The chain employs TRBV7-9 and TRBJ1-1; TRBD1 aligns across 11 bases. This CDR3 spans 18 amino acids. The V and J ends lost 2 bases and 4 bases, in that order; junction bases with no gene match: 12. Germline assignment: CDR1 SEHNR and CDR2 FQNEAQ (reference sequence). CDR3 nucleotides: TGTGCCAGCAGCTTAACTAGGACAGGGGGCGGTAGAGGCACTGAAGCTTTCTTT. Protein sequence: CASSLTRTGGGRGTEAFF.

The CDR3 sequence is CASSRQFDPYEQFF. As DNA, the CDR3 is TGTGCCAGTAGTAGACAGTTTGATCCGTATGAGCAGTTCTTC. This chain uses TRBV19 with TRBJ2-1, with D tentatively TRBD1 (5 bases). Germline values: CDR1 LNHDA, CDR2 SQIVND (reference sequence). V was trimmed by 4 bases and J by 8 bases, leaving 15 bases between them. This CDR3 contains 14 residues.

The gene calls are TRBV5-1 and TRBJ2-5; D unclear. The CDR3 runs to 15 residues. The ends were cut back, 2 bases at V and 4 bases at J, with 15 bases in the middle. Germline CDR1 SGHRS, CDR2 YFSETQ. This CDR3 reads CASSLGRMSRETQYF. CDR3 nucleotides: TGCGCCAGCAGCTTAGGTAGGATGAGTCGAGAGACCCAGTACTTC.